The source of this TCR beta chain is a study of blood T cells in healthy people across ages. This clonotype showed up many times. Then a second PCR, running about 6 to 12 cycles, was carried out with a sample-barcoded 5' primer and a J-beta primer mix. TCRdb recomputed calls from the 5' RACE reads with MiXCR, one row per CDR3 protein. The sample records 1.5 million to 2 million distinct CDR3 sequences, roughly 30% being singletons. The sequenced sample consisted of blood. The TCR originated in a woman aged 25 to 39 in good health.

CDR3 loop: CASSPAGPSIAETQYF. CDR3 nucleotide sequence: TGTGCCAGCAGCCCCGCGGGCCCCAGTATCGCGGAGACCCAGTACTTC. V usage is TRBV12-3 or TRBV12-4 and J usage is TRBJ2-5; D might be TRBD2 (5 bases). This CDR3 is built from 16 residues. V dropped 6 bases and J dropped 5 bases, with 22 bases sitting between them.